Below, 5 T cell receptor beta chains from the same sample are listed, as sequenced in a study of tumor-infiltrating lymphocytes in localized non-small cell lung cancer. Profiled with immunoSEQ multiplex PCR; TCRdb holds only in-frame clones, not every one. The sample consists of some 8,100 clones, about 60% of them appearing once. The sample comprised uninvolved lung tissue not adjacent to the tumor. The receptor set was obtained from a human donor with non-small cell lung cancer.

The rearrangement uses TRBV5-1 and TRBJ2-7; 9 bases match TRBD1. Germline trimming cut 7 bases from V and 1 base from J; bases unmatched to any gene: 6. CDR3 size: 14 residues. Germline CDR1 and CDR2: SGHRS and YFSETQ. CDR3 sequence (DNA): TGCGCCAGCGGGGGGACAGGGTCGTCCTACGAGCAGTACTTC. Translating gives CASGGTGSSYEQYF.

This chain links TRBV6-1 with TRBJ2-3; 11 bases map to TRBD2. J gave up 2 bases and V 5 bases, and 3 bases lay outside the gene matches. There are 15 residues in the CDR3. Germline-derived CDR1 and CDR2 are MNHNS and SASEGT. The DNA for the CDR3 is TGTGCCAGCAGTCGACTAGCGGGGCTCACAGATACGCAGTATTTT. This translates into CASSRLAGLTDTQYF.

V usage is TRBV5-1 and J usage is TRBJ2-7; D unresolved. Trimming stripped 0 bases from V and 3 bases from J, with 7 bases between. The CDR3 totals 13 residues. Germline V CDR1 and CDR2: SGHRS, YFSETQ. The CDR3 is CASSLGQDYEQYF. In DNA, the CDR3 is TGCGCCAGCAGCTTGGGACAAGACTACGAGCAGTACTTC.

V usage is TRBV5-1 and J usage is TRBJ2-3; TRBD1 aligns across 8 bases. The CDR3 sequence is 15 residues long. The junction had 8 bases not matched to a gene; V was cut back by 2 bases and J by 6 bases. Germline CDR1 reads SGHRS; CDR2 reads YFSETQ. In nucleotides, the CDR3 is TGCGCCAGCAGCTTAACAGGGGGGTTCCTGGATACGCAGTATTTT. It yields the protein CASSLTGGFLDTQYF.

By proportion, this clone is medium-sized. The rearrangement links TRBV5-1 to TRBJ2-7, with a weak D call TRBD2 (5 bases). The germline V gene has CDR1 SGHRS and CDR2 YFSETQ. V lost 3 bases and J lost 3, with 22 bases in between. This CDR3 has 17 residues. The CDR3 nucleotides read TGCGCCAGCAGCTCCAAATATGACTCAGAAGGAGGCTACGAGCAGTACTTC. It encodes CASSSKYDSEGGYEQYF.